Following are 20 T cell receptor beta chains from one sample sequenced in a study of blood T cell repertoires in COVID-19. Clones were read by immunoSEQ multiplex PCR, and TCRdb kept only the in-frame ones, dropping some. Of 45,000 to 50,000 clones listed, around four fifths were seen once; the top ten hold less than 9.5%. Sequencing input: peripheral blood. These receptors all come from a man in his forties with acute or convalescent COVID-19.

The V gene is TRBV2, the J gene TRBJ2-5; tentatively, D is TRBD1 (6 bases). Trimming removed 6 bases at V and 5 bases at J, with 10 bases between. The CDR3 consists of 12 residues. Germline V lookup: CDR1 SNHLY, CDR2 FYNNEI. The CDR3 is CASRTTGETQYF. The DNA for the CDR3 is TGTGCCAGCAGAACCACAGGGGAGACCCAGTACTTC. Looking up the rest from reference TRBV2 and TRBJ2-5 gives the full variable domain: EPEVTQTPSHQVTQMGQEVILRCVPISNHLYFYWYRQILGQKVEFLVSFYNNEISEKSEIFDDQFSVERPDGSNFTLKIRSTKLEDSAMYFCASRTTGETQYFGPGTRLLVL.

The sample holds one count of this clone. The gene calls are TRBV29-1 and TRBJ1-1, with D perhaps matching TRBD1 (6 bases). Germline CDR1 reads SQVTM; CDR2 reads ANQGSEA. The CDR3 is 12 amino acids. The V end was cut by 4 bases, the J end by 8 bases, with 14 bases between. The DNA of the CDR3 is TGCAGCGTTGTAGGCCAGGGGCAAGAAGCTTTCTTT. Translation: CSVVGQGQEAFF.

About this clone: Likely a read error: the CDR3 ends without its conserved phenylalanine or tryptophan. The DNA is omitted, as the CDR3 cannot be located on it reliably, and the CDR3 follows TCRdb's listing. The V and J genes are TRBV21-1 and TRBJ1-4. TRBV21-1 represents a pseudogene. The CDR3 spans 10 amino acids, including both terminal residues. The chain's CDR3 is CASSREVRSL.

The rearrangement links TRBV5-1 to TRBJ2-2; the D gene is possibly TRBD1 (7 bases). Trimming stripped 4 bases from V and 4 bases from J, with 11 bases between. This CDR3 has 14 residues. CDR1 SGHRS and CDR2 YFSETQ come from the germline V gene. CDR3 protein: CASSPQGGTGELFF. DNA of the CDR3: TGCGCCAGCAGCCCTCAGGGGGGCACCGGGGAGCTGTTTTTT.

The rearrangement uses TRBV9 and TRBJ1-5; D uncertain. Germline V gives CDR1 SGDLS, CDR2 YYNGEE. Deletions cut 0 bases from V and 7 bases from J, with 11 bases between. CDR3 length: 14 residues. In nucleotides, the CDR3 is TGTGCCAGCAGCGTAGGAGGGTATGGCCAGCCCCAGCATTTT. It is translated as CASSVGGYGQPQHF.

CDR3 region: CASSEGGGWGRSDEQFF. The CDR3 DNA follows: TGTGCCAGCAGTGAGGGAGGTGGGTGGGGAAGGAGCGATGAGCAGTTCTTC. The gene calls are TRBV2 and TRBJ2-1; possibly TRBD2 for D (6 bases). CDR3 length: 17 residues. V lost 3 bases, J lost 8 bases, and 23 bases lay in between. Per the germline V gene, CDR1 is SNHLY and CDR2 is FYNNEI.

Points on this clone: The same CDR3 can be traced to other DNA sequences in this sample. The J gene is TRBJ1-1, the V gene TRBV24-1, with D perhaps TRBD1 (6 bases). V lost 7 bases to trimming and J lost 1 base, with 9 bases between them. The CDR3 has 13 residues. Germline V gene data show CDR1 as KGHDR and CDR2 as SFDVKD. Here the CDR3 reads CATRDRRNTEAFF. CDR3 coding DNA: TGTGCCACCAGAGACAGGAGGAACACTGAAGCTTTCTTT.

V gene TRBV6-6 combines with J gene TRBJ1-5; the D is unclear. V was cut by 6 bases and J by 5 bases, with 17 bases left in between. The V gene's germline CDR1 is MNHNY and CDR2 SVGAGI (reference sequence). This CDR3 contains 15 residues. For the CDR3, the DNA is TGTGCCAGCAGCATAGACAAAGCATACGATCAGCCCCAGCATTTT. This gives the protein CASSIDKAYDQPQHF.

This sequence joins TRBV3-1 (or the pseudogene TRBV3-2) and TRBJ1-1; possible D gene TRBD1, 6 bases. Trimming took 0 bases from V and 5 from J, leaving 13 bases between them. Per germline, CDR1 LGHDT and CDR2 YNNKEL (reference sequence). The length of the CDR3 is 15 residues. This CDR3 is CASSQDLGGQTEAFF. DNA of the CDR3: TGTGCCAGCAGCCAAGATCTCGGGGGGCAAACTGAAGCTTTCTTT.

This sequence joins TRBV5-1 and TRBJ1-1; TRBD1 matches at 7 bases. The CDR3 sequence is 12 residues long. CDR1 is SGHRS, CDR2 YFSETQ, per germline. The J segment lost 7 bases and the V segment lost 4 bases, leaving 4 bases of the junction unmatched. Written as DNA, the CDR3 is TGCGCCAGCAGCGTGACAGGGTATGAAGCTTTCTTT. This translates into CASSVTGYEAFF.

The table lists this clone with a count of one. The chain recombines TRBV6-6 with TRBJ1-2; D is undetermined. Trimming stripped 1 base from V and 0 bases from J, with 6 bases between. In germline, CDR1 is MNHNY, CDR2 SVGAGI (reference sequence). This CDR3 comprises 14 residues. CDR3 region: CASSYYGANYGYTF. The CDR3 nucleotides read TGTGCCAGCAGTTACTACGGAGCTAACTATGGCTACACCTTC.

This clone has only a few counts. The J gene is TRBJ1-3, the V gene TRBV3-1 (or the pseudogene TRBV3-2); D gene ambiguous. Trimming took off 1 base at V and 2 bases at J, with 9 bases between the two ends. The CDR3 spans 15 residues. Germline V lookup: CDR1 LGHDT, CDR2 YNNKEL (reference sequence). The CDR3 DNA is TGTGCCAGCAGCCAAGGGGGAGGGACTGGAAACACCATATATTTT. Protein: CASSQGGGTGNTIYF.

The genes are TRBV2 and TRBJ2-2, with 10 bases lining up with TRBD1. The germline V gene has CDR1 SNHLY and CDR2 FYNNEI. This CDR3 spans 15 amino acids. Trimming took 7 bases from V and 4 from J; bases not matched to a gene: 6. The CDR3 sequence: CASTSGQGTTGELFF. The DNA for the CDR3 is TGTGCCAGCACCTCGGGACAGGGGACCACCGGGGAGCTGTTTTTT.

CDR3 nucleotides: TGTGCCAGCAGCTTAGTTTATGGGCATAGCAATCAGCCCCAGCATTTT. Translation: CASSLVYGHSNQPQHF. The chain links TRBV7-9 to TRBJ1-5; D gene unclear. This CDR3 is built from 16 residues. Trimming removed 1 base at V and 0 bases at J, with 10 bases between. Germline assignment: CDR1 SEHNR and CDR2 FQNEAQ (reference sequence).

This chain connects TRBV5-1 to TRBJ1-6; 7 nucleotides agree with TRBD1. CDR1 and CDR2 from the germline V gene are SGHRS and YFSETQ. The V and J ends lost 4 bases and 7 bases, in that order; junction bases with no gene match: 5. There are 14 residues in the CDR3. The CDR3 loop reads CASSLGQANSPLHF. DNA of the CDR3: TGCGCCAGCAGCCTCGGACAGGCCAATTCACCCCTCCACTTT.

CDR3 amino acids: CASTQTGGVAGELFF. CDR3 DNA: TGTGCCAGCACTCAGACAGGGGGCGTCGCCGGGGAGCTGTTTTTT. The chain carries TRBV2 and TRBJ2-2; the match to TRBD1 covers 10 bases. The CDR3 totals 15 residues. CDR1 and CDR2 (germline): SNHLY, FYNNEI. V was pared by 7 bases and J by 6 bases, with 8 bases of the junction left unmatched.

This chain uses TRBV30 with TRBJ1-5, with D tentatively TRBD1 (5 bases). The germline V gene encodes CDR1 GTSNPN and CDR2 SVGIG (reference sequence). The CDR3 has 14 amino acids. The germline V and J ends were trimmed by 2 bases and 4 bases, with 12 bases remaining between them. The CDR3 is CAWSPDTTNQPQHF. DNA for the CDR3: TGTGCCTGGAGTCCGGACACTACTAATCAGCCCCAGCATTTT.

The CDR3 loop reads CASSQGPPGNSPLHF. The CDR3, as DNA: TGCGCCAGCAGCCAGGGTCCACCAGGGAATTCACCCCTCCACTTT. The chain couples TRBV4-1 to TRBJ1-6; TRBD1 might be the D (5 bases). From germline, CDR1 is MGHRA and CDR2 YSYEKL. Trimming removed 3 bases from V and 7 bases from J, with 13 bases in between. This CDR3 spans 15 amino acids.

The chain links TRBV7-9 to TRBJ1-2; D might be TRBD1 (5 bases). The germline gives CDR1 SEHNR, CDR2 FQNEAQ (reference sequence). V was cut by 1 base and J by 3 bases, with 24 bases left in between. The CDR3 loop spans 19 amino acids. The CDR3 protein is CASSLVNFPQGDWDYGYTF. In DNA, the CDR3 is TGTGCCAGCAGCTTAGTAAATTTCCCCCAAGGGGATTGGGACTATGGCTACACCTTC.

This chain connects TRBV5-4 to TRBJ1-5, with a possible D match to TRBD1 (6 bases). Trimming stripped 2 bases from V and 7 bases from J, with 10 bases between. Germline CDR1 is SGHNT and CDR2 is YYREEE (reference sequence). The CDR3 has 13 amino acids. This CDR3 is CASSLGGDQPQHF. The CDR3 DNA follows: TGTGCCAGCAGCTTAGGGGGAGACCAGCCCCAGCATTTT. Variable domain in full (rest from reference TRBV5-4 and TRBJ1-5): ETGVTQSPTHLIKTRGQQVTLRCSSQSGHNTVSWYQQALGQGPQFIFQYYREEENGRGNFPPRFSGLQFPNYSSELNVNALELDDSALYLCASSLGGDQPQHFGDGTRLSIL.